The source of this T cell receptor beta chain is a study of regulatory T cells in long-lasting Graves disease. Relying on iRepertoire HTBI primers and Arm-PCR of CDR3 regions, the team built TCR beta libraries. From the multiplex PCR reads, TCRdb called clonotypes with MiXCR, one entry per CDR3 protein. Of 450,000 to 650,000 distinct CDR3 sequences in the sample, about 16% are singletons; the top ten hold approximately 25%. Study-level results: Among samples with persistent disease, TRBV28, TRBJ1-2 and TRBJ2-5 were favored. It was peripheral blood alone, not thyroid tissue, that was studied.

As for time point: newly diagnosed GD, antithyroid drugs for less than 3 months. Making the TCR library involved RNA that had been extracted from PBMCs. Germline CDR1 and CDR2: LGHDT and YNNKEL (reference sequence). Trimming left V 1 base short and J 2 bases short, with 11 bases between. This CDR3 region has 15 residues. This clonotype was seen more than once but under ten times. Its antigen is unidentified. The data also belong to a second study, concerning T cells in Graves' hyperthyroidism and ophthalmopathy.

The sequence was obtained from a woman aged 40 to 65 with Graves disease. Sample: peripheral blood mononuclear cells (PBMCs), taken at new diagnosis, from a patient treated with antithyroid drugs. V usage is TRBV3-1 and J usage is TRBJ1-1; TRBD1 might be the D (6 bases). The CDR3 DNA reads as TGTGCCAGCAGCCAAGGGGGGACATCAAACACTGAAGCTTTCTTT. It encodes CASSQGGTSNTEAFF.